A selection of T cell receptor beta chains follows, all from one sample in a study of T cell responses to AZD1222 COVID-19 vaccine. Here immunoSEQ multiplex PCR was the method, and the copy in TCRdb shows in-frame clones only, minus some. The repertoire consists of roughly 99,000 clones, with approximately 90% occurring once and the leading ten covering around 4.3%. The material was peripheral blood, obtained on day 0 of AZD1222 vaccination. The receptors come from an adult in good health. CDR3s include the opening cysteine and the closing phenylalanine or tryptophan. A D gene is named only where the DNA matches it firmly. The size of a clone is reported for some rows only, either as once, few or many, or as a class for expanded clones.

TRBJ2-7,.,TRBV29-1,.,TGCAGCGTCGAATCCCGAGACTACGAGCAGTACTTC,CSVESRDYEQYF
TRBJ2-3,.,TRBV6-1,.,TGTGCCAGCAGTGAAGGAAATAGCCCTTACACAGATACGCAGTATTTT,CASSEGNSPYTDTQYF
TRBJ2-1,.,TRBV7-2,.,TGTGCCAGCAGCCCCTACCTGGGTGAGCAGTTCTTC,CASSPYLGEQFF
TRBJ1-1,TRBD1,TRBV4-3,.,TGCGCCAGCAGCCCTACAGGGGTCACTGAAGCTTTCTTT,CASSPTGVTEAFF
TRBJ1-1,.,TRBV7-2,.,TGTGCCAGCAGCTTAGGGGGGATTGGCACTGAAGCTTTCTTT,CASSLGGIGTEAFF
TRBJ2-5,TRBD1,TRBV28,.,TGTGCCAGCAGCCACGGACAGGGGGGTGAGACCCAGTACTTC,CASSHGQGGETQYF
TRBJ2-1,.,TRBV6-1,once,TGTGCCAGCAGTGACCCCGGCAATGAGCAGTTCTTC,CASSDPGNEQFF
TRBJ1-1,.,TRBV3-1/TRBV3-2,.,TGTGCCAGCAGCTTATACACTGAAGCTTTCTTT,CASSLYTEAFF
TRBJ1-6,.,TRBV7-2,.,TGTGCCAGCAGCTTAGCCCTCCGGGGAAGCTCCTATAATTCACCCCTCCACTTT,CASSLALRGSSYNSPLHF
TRBJ1-1,.,TRBV7-3,once,TGTGCCAGCAGCCAACAGAAGAACACTGAAGCTTTCTTT,CASSQQKNTEAFF
TRBJ1-5,.,TRBV18,.,TGTGCCAGCTCACGAGGGTTTGGAAGCAATCAGCCCCAGCATTTT,CASSRGFGSNQPQHF
TRBJ1-4,.,TRBV5-1,.,TGCGCCAGCAGCCCTAAGTTCGACATGAGTACGTCTGAAAAACTGTTTTTT,CASSPKFDMSTSEKLFF
TRBJ2-7,.,TRBV5-1,.,TGCGCCAGCAGCGGACTCAACTACGAGCAGTACTTC,CASSGLNYEQYF
TRBJ2-7,.,TRBV27,.,TGTGCCAGCAGTCAACGACAGGTGGGCTCCTACGAGCAGTACTTC,CASSQRQVGSYEQYF
TRBJ2-1,TRBD1,TRBV10-3,.,TGTGCCATCAGCTCCCCCCGGACAGGTAGTGAGCAGTTCTTC,CAISSPRTGSEQFF
TRBJ2-3,.,TRBV7-3,.,TGTGCCAGCAGCCTCGGCAATACGCAGTATTTT,CASSLGNTQYF
TRBJ2-1,TRBD1,TRBV19,.,TGTGCCAGTAGTATAGGGACAGGGACCTACAATGAGCAGTTCTTC,CASSIGTGTYNEQFF
TRBJ2-5,.,TRBV7-8,once,TGTGCCAGCAGCACCCGGACATCTGTCTACCAAGAGACCCAGTACTTC,CASSTRTSVYQETQYF
TRBJ2-1,TRBD1,TRBV5-1,once,TGCGCCAGCTACCCGGGACAGGGATACAATGAGCAGTTCTTC,CASYPGQGYNEQFF
TRBJ2-2,.,TRBV3-1/TRBV3-2,.,TGTGCCAGCAGCCTTCCAACAGGGGAGGACACCGGGGAGCTGTTTTTT,CASSLPTGEDTGELFF
TRBJ2-3,TRBD2,TRBV19,.,TGTGCCAGTAGTATAGACCCGGGGGGTACAGATACGCAGTATTTT,CASSIDPGGTDTQYF
TRBJ1-4,TRBD1,TRBV15,.,TGTGCCACCAGCAGAGATAGGACAGGGTATAATGAAAAACTGTTTTTT,CATSRDRTGYNEKLFF
TRBJ2-2,TRBD2,TRBV25-1,once,TGTGCCAGCATCGGTGCTAGCGGTCTCACCGGGGAGCTGTTTTTT,CASIGASGLTGELFF
TRBJ1-5,.,TRBV28,.,TGTGCCAGCACAATTTGGGGGGGACAGCCCCAGCATTTT,CASTIWGGQPQHF
TRBJ2-1,.,TRBV9,.,TGTGCCAGCAGCGTAGACGGCAGTTTCCCATCCTACAATGAGCAGTTCTTC,CASSVDGSFPSYNEQFF